Presented here are 11 T cell receptor beta chains from one specimen sequenced in a study of post-analysis software for immune sequencing data. Overall study findings and caveats: Five or six TRBV segments, TRBV5-6, TRBV5-1 and TRBV20-1 among them, were found more frequent in patients than controls.

These TCRs' antigens remain unknown. The TCR beta cDNA libraries carried unique molecular identifiers. TCRdb re-called the PCR reads with MiXCR, one entry per CDR3 protein. The data show roughly 180,000 distinct CDR3 sequences, with roughly 31% seen just once and approximately 1.6% held by the top ten. Sequences were obtained from blood. These receptors came from a girl under 18 with multiple sclerosis.

The chain combines TRBV5-1 with TRBJ2-1; 10 bases line up with TRBD2. The CDR3 spans 16 residues. From germline, CDR1 is SGHRS and CDR2 YFSETQ. V shed 4 bases and J 3 bases; nucleotides not matched to a gene: 7. CDR3 loop: CASSSGLADNYNEQFF. CDR3 DNA sequence: TGCGCCAGCAGCAGCGGACTAGCGGACAACTACAATGAGCAGTTCTTC.

As regards this clonotype: A much larger clone is a single base away; this may be a read error. The chain employs TRBV10-2 and TRBJ2-3; 11 bases line up with TRBD2. The CDR3 consists of 15 residues. CDR1 and CDR2 (germline): WSHSY, SAAADI. Losses at the gene ends were 5 bases for V and 4 bases for J; bases not matched to a gene: 5. Here the CDR3 reads CASSMVAGGSDTQYF. CDR3 nucleotide sequence: TGCGCCAGCAGTATGGTAGCGGGAGGGTCAGATACGCAGTATTTT.

This clonotype was recorded many times. The chain uses TRBV7-9 and TRBJ1-2; D unclear. Per the germline V gene, CDR1 is SEHNR and CDR2 is FQNEAQ (reference sequence). V lost 1 base to trimming and J lost 8 bases, with 8 bases between them. This CDR3 is 12 amino acids long. The CDR3 DNA reads as TGTGCCAGCAGCTTAGACGAAGGGGGCTACACCTTC. Translated: CASSLDEGGYTF.

This chain uses TRBV5-1 with TRBJ2-2, with 10 positions matching TRBD2. The CDR3 has 18 amino acids. V trimming: 0 bases; J trimming: 9 bases; junction bases outside the gene matches: 14. The germline V gene has CDR1 SGHRS and CDR2 YFSETQ. CDR3 sequence: CASSLDGSSGSRVRELFF. CDR3 coding DNA: TGCGCCAGCAGCTTGGACGGTTCTAGCGGGAGTCGAGTGCGGGAGCTGTTTTTT.

The V and J genes are TRBV9 and TRBJ2-5, with D possibly TRBD2 on 6 matching bases. The CDR3 extends over 15 amino acids. Trimming pared 4 bases from V and 11 bases from J, leaving 24 bases between. CDR1 is SGDLS, CDR2 YYNGEE, per germline. CDR3 sequence reads: CASSMSGGSYNEQYF. The CDR3 DNA reads TGTGCCAGCAGCATGAGTGGAGGGTCCTACAATGAGCAGTACTTC.

This clonotype was picked up many times. The chain combines TRBV11-2 with TRBJ2-7, with a tentative D call TRBD2 (5 bases). V was pared by 5 bases and J by 7 bases, with 24 bases between. The CDR3 length is 16 residues. CDR1 and CDR2 from the germline V gene are SGHAT and FQNNGV. Here the CDR3 DNA reads TGTGCCAGCAGCGCGACTCTGACGAGAGGGCCGGGGGAGCAGTACTTC. This sequence encodes CASSATLTRGPGEQYF.

The V call is TRBV7-9, the J call TRBJ1-1, with D possibly matching TRBD1 (6 bases). With 6 bases removed from V and 3 bases from J, the gap between germline ends came to 20 bases. The germline V gene has CDR1 SEHNR and CDR2 FQNEAQ (reference sequence). The CDR3 has 16 amino acids. The CDR3 spells CASRRVSRGRDTEAFF. As DNA, the CDR3 is TGTGCCAGCAGACGAGTCAGCAGGGGAAGGGACACTGAAGCTTTCTTT.

This sequence joins TRBV12-3 or TRBV12-4 and TRBJ1-1, with 9 bases identical to TRBD1. The V gene end was trimmed by 5 bases and the J gene end by 8 bases; junction bases not matched to a gene: 6. CDR3 size: 13 residues. CDR3 protein: CASSIGTGREAFF. The CDR3 nucleotides are TGTGCCAGCAGTATCGGGACAGGGAGAGAAGCTTTCTTT.

With respect to this clonotype: A read error may explain this, as a much larger clone is one base away. V usage is TRBV7-3 and J usage is TRBJ2-1; 9 nucleotides match TRBD2. Unmatched junction bases numbered 3, after V lost 2 bases and J lost 10 bases. CDR1 is SGHTA, CDR2 FQGTGA, per germline. The CDR3 runs 13 residues. CDR3 nucleotide sequence: TGTGCCAGCAGCTTAGCGGGAGGGAGCGAGCAGTTCTTC. It translates to CASSLAGGSEQFF.

The chain has TRBV28 and TRBJ1-5, with D unclear. This CDR3 is 16 amino acids long. CDR1 is MDHEN and CDR2 is SYDVKM in the germline V gene. V lost 0 bases to trimming and J lost 8 bases, with 17 bases between them. The CDR3 DNA sequence: TGTGCCAGCAGTTTATGGTTCGCACAGCGGGCCAAGCCCCAGCATTTT. Residues: CASSLWFAQRAKPQHF. Complete variable domain (other parts from reference TRBV28 and TRBJ1-5): DVKVTQSSRYLVKRTGEKVFLECVQDMDHENMFWYRQDPGLGLRLIYFSYDVKMKEKGDIPEGYSVSREKKERFSLILESASTNQTSMYLCASSLWFAQRAKPQHFGDGTRLSIL.

This clonotype was picked up a small number of times. The chain uses TRBV27 and TRBJ2-6; no clear D. This CDR3 spans 15 amino acids. CDR1 is MNHEY and CDR2 is SMNVEV in the germline V gene (reference sequence). Trimming took off 3 bases at V and 4 bases at J, with 10 bases between the two ends. CDR3: CASSFAVSGANVLTF. Written as DNA, the CDR3 is TGTGCCAGCAGTTTCGCGGTTAGCGGGGCCAACGTCCTGACTTTC.